The T cell receptor (beta chain) under discussion was sequenced for a study of T-cell reconstitution after alpha-beta-depleted transplantation in children. The J segment lost 1 base and the V segment lost 0 bases, leaving 2 bases of the junction unmatched. This CDR3 has 15 residues. Per germline, CDR1 SGHRS and CDR2 YFSETQ. For TCRbeta, the library was prepared with unique molecular identifiers. One entry per CDR3 protein, called by TCRdb with MiXCR from the PCR reads. Here the sample spans 330,000 or so distinct CDR3 sequences, 10% being singletons. The origin of this receptor is a human donor who donated a stem cell graft to a child with acute lymphoblastic leukemia. The V gene is TRBV5-1, the J gene TRBJ2-5; TRBD2 aligns across 8 bases. Source: PBMCs from the stem cell graft donor, taken from the stem cell graft. The DNA of the CDR3 is TGCGCCAGCAGCTTGGAGAGCGGGAGCCAAGAGACCCAGTACTTC. Protein product: CASSLESGSQETQYF.